Listed here are 13 T cell receptor beta chains from one sample, sequenced in a study of blood T cell repertoires in COVID-19. TCRdb's copy holds only in-frame clones and misses some; the assay was immunoSEQ multiplex PCR. The data hold 250,000 or so clones, with approximately 90% observed a single time. Sequenced material: PBMCs or T cells enriched from blood (not recorded which). Receptors were obtained from a man aged 35 to 55 who had been exposed to COVID-19.

The gene calls are TRBV28 and TRBJ2-3; D unresolved. Germline CDR1 and CDR2: MDHEN and SYDVKM. The CDR3 totals 15 residues. The V end lost 2 bases, the J end lost 0 bases, and 9 bases lay between the germline ends. The CDR3 nucleotides read TGTGCCAGCAGTTTAGGAGTGTATAGCACAGATACGCAGTATTTT. This translates into CASSLGVYSTDTQYF.

The CDR3 DNA follows: TGTGCCAGCAGCCAAGACCAGAGAGGGGAAGCTTTCTTT. Amino acid sequence: CASSQDQRGEAFF. The chain links TRBV4-2 to TRBJ1-1; D gene uncertain. Looked up from germline, CDR1 is LGHNA and CDR2 is YNFKEQ. Trimming pared 0 bases from V and 8 bases from J, leaving 10 bases between. This CDR3 region has 13 residues.

The rearrangement links TRBV28 to TRBJ1-4; tentative D call: TRBD1 (5 bases). The germline V gene encodes CDR1 MDHEN and CDR2 SYDVKM. This CDR3 spans 14 amino acids. Trimming removed 5 bases at V and 0 bases at J, with 7 bases between. The chain's CDR3 is CASSLTATNEKLFF. The CDR3, as DNA: TGTGCCAGCAGTCTGACAGCAACTAATGAAAAACTGTTTTTT.

This sequence joins TRBV19 and TRBJ1-5; 8 nucleotides match TRBD1. The germline V gene encodes CDR1 LNHDA and CDR2 SQIVND (reference sequence). The CDR3 loop spans 13 amino acids. Trimming took 10 bases from V and 5 from J; bases not matched to a gene: 7. This chain's CDR3 is CATGQGRYQPQHF. In DNA, the CDR3 is TGTGCCACCGGACAGGGCCGATATCAGCCCCAGCATTTT.

The chain recombines TRBV28 with TRBJ1-2; D ambiguous. The CDR3 is 13 residues long. Germline CDR1 reads MDHEN; CDR2 reads SYDVKM. The V and J ends lost 3 bases and 4 bases respectively, with 9 bases between them. CDR3 sequence (DNA): TGTGCCAGCAGTTTCGCAGGTTCCTATGGCTACACCTTC. Translating it yields CASSFAGSYGYTF.

The chain has TRBV20-1 and TRBJ2-2, with 9 bases fitting TRBD2. The CDR3 runs to 15 residues. Germline CDR1 DFQATT, CDR2 SNEGSKA (reference sequence). Trimming at V came to 6 bases and at J to 5 bases, leaving 10 bases not matched to a gene. The CDR3 DNA sequence: TGCAGTGCAAGTGGGGGAGCGGGAGGAACCGGGGAGCTGTTTTTT. Translation gives CSASGGAGGTGELFF.

The rearrangement links TRBV11-3 to TRBJ2-3, with unresolved D. This CDR3 has 18 residues. Trimming left V 1 base short and J 2 bases short, with 19 bases between. Germline values: CDR1 SGHNT, CDR2 YENEEA. In DNA, the CDR3 is TGTGCCAGCAGCTTAGGAGGCACTACATATTCCCCCACAGATACGCAGTATTTT. Encoded protein: CASSLGGTTYSPTDTQYF. Variable domain in full (rest from reference TRBV11-3 and TRBJ2-3): EAGVVQSPRYKIIEKKQPVAFWCNPISGHNTLYWYLQNLGQGPELLIRYENEEAVDDSQLPKDRFSAERLKGVDSTLKIQPAELGDSAVYLCASSLGGTTYSPTDTQYFGPGTRLTVL.

This clone was detected once. This chain connects TRBV4-1 to TRBJ2-2; TRBD2 agrees at 7 bases. Germline trimming cut 7 bases from V and 4 bases from J; bases unmatched to any gene: 12. Germline V gene data show CDR1 as MGHRA and CDR2 as YSYEKL. The CDR3 extends over 16 amino acids. DNA for the CDR3: TGCGCCAGCAACCTTGTGGAGGGAGGGCCCACCGGGGAGCTGTTTTTT. It is translated as CASNLVEGGPTGELFF.

This clone has only one observation. This chain connects TRBV10-3 to TRBJ2-6; D remains unclear. CDR1 and CDR2 (germline): ENHRY, SYGVKD. V lost 0 bases to trimming and J lost 0 bases, with 3 bases between them. The CDR3 extends over 15 amino acids. CDR3 amino acids: CAISESSSGANVLTF. The CDR3, as DNA: TGTGCCATCAGTGAGTCGAGCTCTGGGGCCAACGTCCTGACTTTC.

V is TRBV7-9 and J is TRBJ2-1; 11 bases are shared with TRBD2. The CDR3 loop spans 16 amino acids. The V and J ends lost 4 bases and 8 bases, in that order; junction bases with no gene match: 10. Germline V lookup: CDR1 SEHNR, CDR2 FQNEAQ (reference sequence). The CDR3 coding sequence is TGTGCCAGCAGCTCCTTACTAGCGGGAGTATCAGATGAGCAGTTCTTC. This sequence encodes CASSSLLAGVSDEQFF.

The chain couples TRBV28 to TRBJ1-2, with D possibly matching TRBD1 (5 bases). Germline CDR1 is MDHEN and CDR2 is SYDVKM. Trimming took 5 bases from V and 3 from J, leaving 10 bases between them. This CDR3 comprises 13 residues. Here the CDR3 reads CASSPLGDYGYTF. The DNA for the CDR3 is TGTGCCAGCAGTCCTCTAGGGGACTATGGCTACACCTTC.

The rearrangement links TRBV6-5 to TRBJ1-2, with D possibly being TRBD1 (6 bases). The CDR3 sequence is 13 residues long. V lost 6 bases and J 3 bases, leaving 11 bases between the germline ends. Germline CDR1 is MNHEY and CDR2 is SVGAGI. The DNA for the CDR3 is TGTGCCAGCAGACCCGGGACACACTATGGCTACACCTTC. This translates into CASRPGTHYGYTF.

V usage is TRBV5-1 and J usage is TRBJ1-2; a weak D match, TRBD1 (6 bases). The length of the CDR3 is 14 residues. The germline V gene has CDR1 SGHRS and CDR2 YFSETQ. V lost 4 bases and J 7 bases, leaving 17 bases between the germline ends. The CDR3 here is CASSPRGEASGYTF. DNA for the CDR3: TGCGCCAGCAGCCCCAGGGGAGAGGCGTCTGGCTACACCTTC.